This TCR beta chain was recovered during a study of cytomegalovirus exposure and HLA in healthy donors. Donors consisted of healthy bone marrow donors. Primers: 60 Vbeta forward and 13 Jbeta reverse. This table comes from immunoSEQ multiplex PCR, and its TCRdb copy is limited to in-frame clones, with some not included. The table includes tens of thousands of clones, 65% to 85% detected once. Study results and caveats: Later analysis placed DRB1 highest and HLA-C lowest in TCR association rates, which differed by HLA locus. Researchers left out some V segments, among them TRBV6-2 and TRBV6-3, as indistinguishable. Later on, an analysis found that several of the most significant clusters appeared to be linked to common viral pathogens, which included parvovirus B19.

The germline gives CDR1 LNHDA, CDR2 SQIVND (reference sequence). The ends were cut back, 7 bases at V and 1 base at J, with 10 bases in the middle. The length of the CDR3 is 13 residues. Concerning this clone: Its antigen remains unknown.

This chain uses TRBV19 with TRBJ1-1; the D gene is possibly TRBD1 (6 bases). The sequence was collected from a woman between 45 and 60 years old in good health and CMV-seronegative. Material for sequencing was PBMCs. The CDR3 here is CASNDRPNTEAFF. The CDR3 DNA reads as TGTGCCAGTAACGACAGGCCGAACACTGAAGCTTTCTTT.